Below are 5 T cell receptor beta chains sequenced from a single sample in a study of blood T cells in healthy people across ages. It was with a sample-barcoded 5' primer and a J-beta primer mix that a second PCR of about 6 to 12 cycles was run. TCRdb recomputed calls from the 5' RACE reads with MiXCR, one row per CDR3 protein. There are just under 750,000 distinct CDR3 sequences in the sample; over 20% occur only once, and around 22% lies in the top ten. The sequenced sample was blood. Source of these receptors: a man between 65 and 85 years old in good health.

This clonotype was seen only a few times. This chain links TRBV6-2 or TRBV6-3 with TRBJ1-1, with D unclear. The V end was cut by 1 base, the J end by 4 bases, with 4 bases between. Germline loops: CDR1 MNHEY, CDR2 SVGEGT. The CDR3 length is 12 residues. CDR3 DNA sequence: TGTGCCAGCAGTTACTTGGCCACTGAAGCTTTCTTT. This sequence encodes CASSYLATEAFF.

This clonotype turned up a few times. The junction and the germline gene differ at one end; a read error may be behind it. This chain joins TRBV7-3 and TRBJ2-5; 9 bases fit TRBD1. From germline, CDR1 is SGHTA and CDR2 FQGTGA. The CDR3 sequence is 14 residues long. Here the CDR3 reads CVSSRRQGGETQYF. The CDR3 region has the DNA TGTGTCAGCAGCCGAAGACAGGGGGGAGAGACCCAGTACTTC.

J is TRBJ2-5 and V is TRBV5-6; 8 bases are shared with TRBD2. With V trimmed by 0 bases and J by 4 bases, 5 bases remained unmatched. Germline CDR1 and CDR2: SGHDT and YYEEEE. This CDR3 is built from 15 residues. The CDR3: CASSLASLAGETQYF. For the CDR3, the DNA is TGTGCCAGCAGCTTGGCCTCTCTAGCGGGAGAGACCCAGTACTTC.

V is TRBV7-2 and J is TRBJ2-1; TRBD2 is a possible D gene (7 bases). Trimming removed 5 bases at V and 8 bases at J, with 19 bases between. Germline V gene lookup returns CDR1 SGHTA and CDR2 FQGNSA. The CDR3 is 15 amino acids. The CDR3 sequence is CASSRAGAGYYEQFF. In DNA form, the CDR3 reads TGTGCCAGCAGCCGCGCGGGGGCGGGGTACTATGAGCAGTTCTTC.

There are a few counts of this clonotype. This rearrangement joins TRBV5-1 to TRBJ2-1; a weak D match, TRBD2 (5 bases). Germline CDR1 reads SGHRS; CDR2 reads YFSETQ. Trimming took 6 bases from V and 4 from J, leaving 20 bases between them. The CDR3 spans 16 residues. The CDR3 protein is CASTLPRGSLYNEQFF. CDR3 bases: TGCGCCAGCACCCTTCCACGCGGGTCCTTATACAATGAGCAGTTCTTC.